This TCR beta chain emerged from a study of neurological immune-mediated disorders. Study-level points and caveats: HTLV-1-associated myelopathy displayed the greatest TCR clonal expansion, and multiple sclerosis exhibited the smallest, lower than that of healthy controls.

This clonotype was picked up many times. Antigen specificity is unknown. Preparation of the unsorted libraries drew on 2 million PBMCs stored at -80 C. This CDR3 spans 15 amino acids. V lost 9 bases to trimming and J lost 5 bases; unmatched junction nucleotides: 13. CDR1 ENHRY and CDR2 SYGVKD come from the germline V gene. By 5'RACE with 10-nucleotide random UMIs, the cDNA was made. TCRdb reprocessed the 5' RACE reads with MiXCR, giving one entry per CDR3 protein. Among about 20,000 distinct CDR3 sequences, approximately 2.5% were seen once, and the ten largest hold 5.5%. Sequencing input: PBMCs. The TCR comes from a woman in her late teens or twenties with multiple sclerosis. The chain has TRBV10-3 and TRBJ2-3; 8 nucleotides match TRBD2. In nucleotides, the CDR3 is TGTGCCATAAACGGCGGCGGGGGGCGCGGAGATACGCAGTATTTT. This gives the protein CAINGGGGRGDTQYF.